These T cell receptor beta chains were read from a single sample in a study of blood T cell repertoires in COVID-19. Data came from immunoSEQ multiplex PCR; TCRdb stores just in-frame clones and leaves some out. The repertoire holds around 150,000 clones, with 77% as singletons. Sequenced input: peripheral blood. The origin of the receptors is a woman between 50 and 59 years old with active or convalescent COVID-19. CDR3s include the opening cysteine and the closing phenylalanine or tryptophan. D genes are given only for firm matches. Some rows have no size entry. The others give once, few or many, or a class for an expanded clone.

clone_size: NA; v_call: TRBV4-2; d_call: TRBD2; j_call: TRBJ2-3; cdr3_nt: TGTGCCAGCAGCCCTAGCGGGAGCGCGGATACGCAGTATTTT; cdr3_aa: CASSPSGSADTQYF
clone_size: NA; v_call: TRBV20-1; d_call: TRBD1; j_call: TRBJ1-6; cdr3_nt: TGCAGTGCTAGTGGTCCGGGACAGGGACATTCACCCCTCCACTTT; cdr3_aa: CSASGPGQGHSPLHF
clone_size: NA; v_call: TRBV4-3; d_call: TRBD1; j_call: TRBJ1-2; cdr3_nt: TGCGCCAGCAGCCGGGGGACAGGGTCGGGCTATGGCTACACCTTC; cdr3_aa: CASSRGTGSGYGYTF
clone_size: NA; v_call: TRBV4-3; d_call: TRBD2; j_call: TRBJ2-1; cdr3_nt: TGCGCCAGCAGCCAAACTAGCGGGAGTGGGATGGCACACAATGAGCAGTTCTTC; cdr3_aa: CASSQTSGSGMAHNEQFF
clone_size: NA; v_call: TRBV7-2; d_call: NA; j_call: TRBJ1-2; cdr3_nt: TGTGCCAGCAGCTTTGGACATTTATATGGCTACACCTTC; cdr3_aa: CASSFGHLYGYTF
clone_size: NA; v_call: TRBV2; d_call: NA; j_call: TRBJ1-3; cdr3_nt: TGTGCCAGCAACTTGGGCAGTTTAAACACCATATATTTT; cdr3_aa: CASNLGSLNTIYF
clone_size: NA; v_call: TRBV6-5; d_call: TRBD1; j_call: TRBJ1-4; cdr3_nt: TGTGCCAGCAGTAGGACAGGAGATAATGAAAAACTGTTTTTT; cdr3_aa: CASSRTGDNEKLFF
clone_size: once; v_call: TRBV6-2/TRBV6-3; d_call: TRBD1; j_call: TRBJ1-1; cdr3_nt: TGTGCCAGCAGTTACGTTCCTGGACAGGGTAAAACTGAAGCTTTCTTT; cdr3_aa: CASSYVPGQGKTEAFF
clone_size: once; v_call: TRBV2; d_call: TRBD2; j_call: TRBJ2-1; cdr3_nt: TGTGCCAGCAGCCATTTGACTAGCGGGATAAACAATGAGCAGTTCTTC; cdr3_aa: CASSHLTSGINNEQFF
clone_size: NA; v_call: TRBV29-1; d_call: NA; j_call: TRBJ1-1; cdr3_nt: TGCAGCGTTGAAGGAGGGCAGAACACTGAAGCTTTCTTT; cdr3_aa: CSVEGGQNTEAFF
clone_size: NA; v_call: TRBV9; d_call: NA; j_call: TRBJ2-5; cdr3_nt: TGTGCCAGCAGCGTAGGGCAGGCCCAAGAGACCCAGTACTTC; cdr3_aa: CASSVGQAQETQYF
clone_size: NA; v_call: TRBV6-5; d_call: NA; j_call: TRBJ1-6; cdr3_nt: TGTGCCAGCAGTTACGAGTACAGGGCAGTATCACCCCTCCACTTT; cdr3_aa: CASSYEYRAVSPLHF
clone_size: few; v_call: TRBV12-3/TRBV12-4; d_call: NA; j_call: TRBJ2-1; cdr3_nt: TGTGCCAGCAGTTTAGTGGGGCCACCGCAGTTCTTC; cdr3_aa: CASSLVGPPQFF
clone_size: NA; v_call: TRBV6-2/TRBV6-3; d_call: NA; j_call: TRBJ2-2; cdr3_nt: TGTGCCAGCAGCCAGCGCCTGAACACCGGGGAGCTGTTTTTT; cdr3_aa: CASSQRLNTGELFF
clone_size: NA; v_call: TRBV7-9; d_call: NA; j_call: TRBJ2-7; cdr3_nt: TGTGCCAGCAGCCTCTATGCCCTCAGGGGCGTCAGCTCCTACGAGCAGTACTTC; cdr3_aa: CASSLYALRGVSSYEQYF
clone_size: NA; v_call: TRBV7-9; d_call: NA; j_call: TRBJ2-3; cdr3_nt: TGTGCCAGCAGCTTACAGGGGGAGGTTGCAGATACGCAGTATTTT; cdr3_aa: CASSLQGEVADTQYF
clone_size: NA; v_call: TRBV5-1; d_call: TRBD1; j_call: TRBJ1-1; cdr3_nt: TGCGCCAGCAGCTTGGGACAGGGGTACACTGAAGCTTTCTTT; cdr3_aa: CASSLGQGYTEAFF
clone_size: NA; v_call: TRBV6-6; d_call: NA; j_call: TRBJ2-5; cdr3_nt: TGTGCCAGCAGCAGGGACTTCGGGGAGACCCAGTACTTC; cdr3_aa: CASSRDFGETQYF
clone_size: few; v_call: TRBV3-1/TRBV3-2; d_call: NA; j_call: TRBJ1-2; cdr3_nt: TGTGCCAGCAGCCAAGATGTTGACTCTAGGGGCTACACCTTC; cdr3_aa: CASSQDVDSRGYTF
clone_size: NA; v_call: TRBV18; d_call: TRBD2; j_call: TRBJ2-1; cdr3_nt: TGTGCCAGCTCAGTAGCGGGGGGGCCCAATGAGCAGTTCTTC; cdr3_aa: CASSVAGGPNEQFF
clone_size: NA; v_call: TRBV4-3; d_call: TRBD2; j_call: TRBJ2-1; cdr3_nt: TGCGCCAGCAGCCAAGATTCAAGCGGGGGGGCGGGAAATGAGCAGTTCTTC; cdr3_aa: CASSQDSSGGAGNEQFF
clone_size: NA; v_call: TRBV7-3; d_call: NA; j_call: TRBJ2-5; cdr3_nt: TGTGCCAGCAGCTTACAGGCAGGGGACGAGACCCAGTACTTC; cdr3_aa: CASSLQAGDETQYF
clone_size: NA; v_call: TRBV7-5; d_call: NA; j_call: TRBJ2-7; cdr3_nt: TGTGCCAGAAGCTCCGGACAGGGAAGCAACGAGCAGTACTTC; cdr3_aa: CARSSGQGSNEQYF
clone_size: NA; v_call: TRBV2; d_call: NA; j_call: TRBJ1-2; cdr3_nt: TGTGCCAGCAGTGTATCGGGGGTTAGTGGCTACACCTTC; cdr3_aa: CASSVSGVSGYTF
clone_size: NA; v_call: TRBV7-8; d_call: NA; j_call: TRBJ1-4; cdr3_nt: TGTGCCAGCAGCCCGGACCGACCGGAGGGAGAAAAACTGTTTTTT; cdr3_aa: CASSPDRPEGEKLFF
clone_size: NA; v_call: TRBV3-1/TRBV3-2; d_call: NA; j_call: TRBJ2-3; cdr3_nt: TGTGCCAGCAGCCAAGTTTTGCCTAGCGCGGGGAAGAATACGCAGTATTTT; cdr3_aa: CASSQVLPSAGKNTQYF
clone_size: NA; v_call: TRBV19; d_call: NA; j_call: TRBJ2-3; cdr3_nt: TGTGCCAGTAGTATAGGACGCCGAAGGAGAAGCACAGATACGCAGTATTTT; cdr3_aa: CASSIGRRRRSTDTQYF
clone_size: NA; v_call: TRBV7-2; d_call: TRBD2; j_call: TRBJ2-7; cdr3_nt: TGTGCCAGCAGCTTAGGGGAGGGCTACGAGCAGTACTTC; cdr3_aa: CASSLGEGYEQYF
clone_size: NA; v_call: TRBV4-3; d_call: TRBD2; j_call: TRBJ2-1; cdr3_nt: TGCGCCAGCAGCCAAGTCCCTAGCGGGAGTTCCTTATCCTCCTACAATGAGCAGTTCTTC; cdr3_aa: CASSQVPSGSSLSSYNEQFF
clone_size: once; v_call: TRBV14; d_call: TRBD1; j_call: TRBJ1-2; cdr3_nt: TGTGCCAGCAGCCCTCCGGGACAGGCGAATTTAGGCTACACCTTC; cdr3_aa: CASSPPGQANLGYTF
clone_size: NA; v_call: TRBV3-1/TRBV3-2; d_call: NA; j_call: TRBJ1-2; cdr3_nt: TGTGCCAGCAGCCAAGAAGGGGTTGGCTACACCTTC; cdr3_aa: CASSQEGVGYTF
clone_size: NA; v_call: TRBV28; d_call: NA; j_call: TRBJ1-5; cdr3_nt: TGTGCCAGCAGTTCCTCAGGGCCTCAGCCCCAGCATTTT; cdr3_aa: CASSSSGPQPQHF
clone_size: NA; v_call: TRBV19; d_call: TRBD2; j_call: TRBJ2-5; cdr3_nt: TGTGCCAGTAGTACCGCCGGACGGCTAGCGGGGGAGACCCAGTACTTC; cdr3_aa: CASSTAGRLAGETQYF
clone_size: NA; v_call: TRBV6-6; d_call: NA; j_call: TRBJ2-2; cdr3_nt: TGTGCCAGCAGTTACAGCTCGAACACCGGGGAGCTGTTTTTT; cdr3_aa: CASSYSSNTGELFF
clone_size: NA; v_call: TRBV4-3; d_call: NA; j_call: TRBJ2-3; cdr3_nt: TGCGCCAGCAGCCAAGAGGGCTCCACAGATACGCAGTATTTT; cdr3_aa: CASSQEGSTDTQYF
clone_size: NA; v_call: TRBV6-2/TRBV6-3; d_call: NA; j_call: TRBJ2-5; cdr3_nt: TGTGCCAGCAGCCCTATCGGAGGAGGGAGAAGGGAGACCCAGTACTTC; cdr3_aa: CASSPIGGGRRETQYF
clone_size: NA; v_call: TRBV18; d_call: TRBD1; j_call: TRBJ2-2; cdr3_nt: TGTGCCAGCTCATCGACAGGGGGTCGGGACACCGGGGAGCTGTTTTTT; cdr3_aa: CASSSTGGRDTGELFF
clone_size: NA; v_call: TRBV4-3; d_call: TRBD1; j_call: TRBJ1-3; cdr3_nt: TGCGCCAGCAGCCCAGGGGGCGGGGGATACTCTGGAAACACCATATATTTT; cdr3_aa: CASSPGGGGYSGNTIYF
clone_size: NA; v_call: TRBV14; d_call: TRBD1; j_call: TRBJ1-2; cdr3_nt: TGTGCCAGCAGCCGAGGACAGGGTTTTGGCTACACCTTC; cdr3_aa: CASSRGQGFGYTF
clone_size: NA; v_call: TRBV5-6; d_call: TRBD1; j_call: TRBJ1-3; cdr3_nt: TGTGCCAGCAGCTACCGGACAGGGGGGCCTGGAAACACCATATATTTT; cdr3_aa: CASSYRTGGPGNTIYF
clone_size: few; v_call: TRBV7-2; d_call: NA; j_call: TRBJ1-6; cdr3_nt: TGTGCCAGCAGCTTAGCTTCCTCCGGGGTCCGGGGTTCACCCCTCCACTTT; cdr3_aa: CASSLASSGVRGSPLHF
clone_size: NA; v_call: TRBV20-1; d_call: TRBD1; j_call: TRBJ2-1; cdr3_nt: TGCAGTGCTAGTGGCCGGGACAGGGGGAACAATGAGCAGTTCTTC; cdr3_aa: CSASGRDRGNNEQFF
clone_size: NA; v_call: TRBV28; d_call: NA; j_call: TRBJ1-2; cdr3_nt: TGTGCCAGCAGCACAGGGCTTTATGGCTACACCTTC; cdr3_aa: CASSTGLYGYTF
clone_size: NA; v_call: TRBV29-1; d_call: NA; j_call: TRBJ2-5; cdr3_nt: TGCAGCGTTGAAAGGGACATGAAGGAGACCCAGTACTTC; cdr3_aa: CSVERDMKETQYF
clone_size: few; v_call: TRBV7-9; d_call: NA; j_call: TRBJ1-3; cdr3_nt: TGTGCCAGCAGCTCCCCAGCAGGGGTGCGAAACACCATATATTTT; cdr3_aa: CASSSPAGVRNTIYF
clone_size: once; v_call: TRBV28; d_call: NA; j_call: TRBJ1-3; cdr3_nt: TGTGCCAGCAGTTTATCTTTTGGAAACACCATATATTTT; cdr3_aa: CASSLSFGNTIYF
clone_size: NA; v_call: TRBV6-4; d_call: NA; j_call: TRBJ1-1; cdr3_nt: TGTGCCAGCAGTGTCCCCGGACAGAACACTGAAGCTTTCTTT; cdr3_aa: CASSVPGQNTEAFF
clone_size: NA; v_call: TRBV5-1; d_call: TRBD2; j_call: TRBJ2-5; cdr3_nt: TGCGCCAGCAGCTTGGCCGCGGGAGGTCGGGAGACCCAGTACTTC; cdr3_aa: CASSLAAGGRETQYF
clone_size: NA; v_call: TRBV7-3; d_call: TRBD1; j_call: TRBJ2-1; cdr3_nt: TGTGCCAGCACCGAGGGGGCCGGCGTCAATGAGCAGTTCTTC; cdr3_aa: CASTEGAGVNEQFF
clone_size: NA; v_call: TRBV27; d_call: TRBD2; j_call: TRBJ2-7; cdr3_nt: TGTGCCAGCAGTAACGGGGGGACTTTGAGGGAGCAGTACTTC; cdr3_aa: CASSNGGTLREQYF
clone_size: NA; v_call: TRBV12-5; d_call: NA; j_call: TRBJ1-5; cdr3_nt: TGTGCTAGTGGTTATGAGGATCGGAGGATGATTAGCAATCAGCCCCAGCATTTT; cdr3_aa: CASGYEDRRMISNQPQHF
clone_size: NA; v_call: TRBV5-5; d_call: NA; j_call: TRBJ1-1; cdr3_nt: TGTGCCAGCAGCTTTCAGGGAGGAAACACTGAAGCTTTCTTT; cdr3_aa: CASSFQGGNTEAFF
clone_size: once; v_call: TRBV3-1/TRBV3-2; d_call: TRBD1; j_call: TRBJ1-2; cdr3_nt: TGTGCCAGCAGCCGCAGACAGGGGAGGGACTATGGCTACACCTTC; cdr3_aa: CASSRRQGRDYGYTF
clone_size: NA; v_call: TRBV19; d_call: TRBD2; j_call: TRBJ2-7; cdr3_nt: TGTGCCAGTAGTACCTCCGGGACTAGCGGGGGAAGGGAGCAGTACTTC; cdr3_aa: CASSTSGTSGGREQYF
clone_size: NA; v_call: TRBV4-2; d_call: NA; j_call: TRBJ1-2; cdr3_nt: TGTGCCAGCAGCCAAGGCCCAGGGAGGGACTATGGCTACACCTTC; cdr3_aa: CASSQGPGRDYGYTF
clone_size: NA; v_call: TRBV2; d_call: TRBD1; j_call: TRBJ1-5; cdr3_nt: TGTGCCACCGGCGACAGGGGGGGAAATCAGCCCCAGCATTTT; cdr3_aa: CATGDRGGNQPQHF
clone_size: NA; v_call: TRBV7-2; d_call: TRBD2; j_call: TRBJ2-5; cdr3_nt: TGTGCCAGCAGCTTAGTGGCTAGCGGGGGGGCCGAGACCCAGTACTTC; cdr3_aa: CASSLVASGGAETQYF
clone_size: NA; v_call: TRBV28; d_call: TRBD2; j_call: TRBJ2-7; cdr3_nt: TGTGCCAGCACGACTAGCGGCCACGAGCAGTACTTC; cdr3_aa: CASTTSGHEQYF
clone_size: NA; v_call: TRBV29-1; d_call: TRBD1; j_call: TRBJ1-1; cdr3_nt: TGCAGCGTTGAAGCAGGGGGCAGGAACACTGAAGCTTTCTTT; cdr3_aa: CSVEAGGRNTEAFF
clone_size: NA; v_call: TRBV29-1; d_call: TRBD1; j_call: TRBJ1-2; cdr3_nt: TGCAGCGTTGTGGGGACAGGGGTTTCGGGTGGCTACACCTTC; cdr3_aa: CSVVGTGVSGGYTF